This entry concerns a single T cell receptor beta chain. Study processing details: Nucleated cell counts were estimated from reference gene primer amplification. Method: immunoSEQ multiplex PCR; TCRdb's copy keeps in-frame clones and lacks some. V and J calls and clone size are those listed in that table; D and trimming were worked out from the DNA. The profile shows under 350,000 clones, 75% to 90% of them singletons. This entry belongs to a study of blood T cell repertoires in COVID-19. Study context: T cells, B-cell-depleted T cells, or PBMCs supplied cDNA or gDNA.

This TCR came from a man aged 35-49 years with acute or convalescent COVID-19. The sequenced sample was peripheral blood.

CDR3 loop: CASSDLGEAHEKLFF. The DNA for the CDR3 is TGTGCCAGCAGTGATCTGGGTGAGGCTCATGAAAAACTGTTTTTT. The V and J genes are TRBV6-1 and TRBJ1-4, with unresolved D. Germline-derived CDR1 and CDR2 are MNHNS and SASEGT. The germline V and J ends were trimmed by 3 bases and 6 bases, with 14 bases remaining between them. There are 15 residues in the CDR3.